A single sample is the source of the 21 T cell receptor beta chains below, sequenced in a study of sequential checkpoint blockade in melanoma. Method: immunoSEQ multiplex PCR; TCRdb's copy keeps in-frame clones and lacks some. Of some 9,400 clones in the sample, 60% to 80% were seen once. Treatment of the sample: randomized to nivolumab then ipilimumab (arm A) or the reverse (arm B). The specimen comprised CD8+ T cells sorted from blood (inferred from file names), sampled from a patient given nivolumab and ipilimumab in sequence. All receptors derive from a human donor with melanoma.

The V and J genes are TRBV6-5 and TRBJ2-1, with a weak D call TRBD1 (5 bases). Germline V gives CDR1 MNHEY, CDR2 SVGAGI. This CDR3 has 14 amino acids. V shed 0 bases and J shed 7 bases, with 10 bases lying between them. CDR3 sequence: CASSYSRPGNEQFF. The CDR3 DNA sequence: TGTGCCAGCAGTTACTCGCGCCCAGGGAATGAGCAGTTCTTC.

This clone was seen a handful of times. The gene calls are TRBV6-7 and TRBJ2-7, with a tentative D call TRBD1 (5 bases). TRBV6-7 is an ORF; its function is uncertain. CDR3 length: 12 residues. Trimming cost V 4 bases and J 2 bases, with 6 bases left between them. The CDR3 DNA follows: TGTGCCAGCAGTTCAGGGACCTACGAGCAGTACTTC. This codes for CASSSGTYEQYF.

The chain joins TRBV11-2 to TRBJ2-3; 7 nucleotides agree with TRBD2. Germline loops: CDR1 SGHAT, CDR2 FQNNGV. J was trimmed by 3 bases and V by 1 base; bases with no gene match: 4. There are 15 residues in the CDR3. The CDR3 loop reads CASSLGEGGTDTQYF. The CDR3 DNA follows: TGTGCCAGCAGCTTAGGGGAGGGTGGGACAGATACGCAGTATTTT.

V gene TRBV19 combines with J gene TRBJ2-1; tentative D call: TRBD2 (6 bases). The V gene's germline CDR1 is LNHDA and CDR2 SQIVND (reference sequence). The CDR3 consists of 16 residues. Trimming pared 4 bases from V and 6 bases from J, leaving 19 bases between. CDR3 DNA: TGTGCCAGTAGTAGTCTCGAAGGGAGGACGGGCAATGAGCAGTTCTTC. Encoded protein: CASSSLEGRTGNEQFF.

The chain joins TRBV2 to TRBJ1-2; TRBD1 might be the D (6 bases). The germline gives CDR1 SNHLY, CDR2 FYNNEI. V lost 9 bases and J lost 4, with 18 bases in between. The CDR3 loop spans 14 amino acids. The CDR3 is CASHAGGRSYGYTF. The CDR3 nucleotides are TGTGCCAGTCATGCGGGGGGGCGCAGCTATGGCTACACCTTC.

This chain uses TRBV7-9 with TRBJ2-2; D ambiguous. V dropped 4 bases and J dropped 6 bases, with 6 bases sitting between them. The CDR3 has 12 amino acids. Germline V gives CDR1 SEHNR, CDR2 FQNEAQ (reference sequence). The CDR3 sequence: CASSSGSGELFF. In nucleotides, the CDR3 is TGTGCCAGCAGCTCCGGGTCCGGGGAGCTGTTTTTT.

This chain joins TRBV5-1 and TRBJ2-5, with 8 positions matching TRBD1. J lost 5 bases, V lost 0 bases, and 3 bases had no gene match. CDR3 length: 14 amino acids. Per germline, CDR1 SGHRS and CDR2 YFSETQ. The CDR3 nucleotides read TGCGCCAGCAGCTTGGACAGGGGGTCGGAGACCCAGTACTTC. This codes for CASSLDRGSETQYF.

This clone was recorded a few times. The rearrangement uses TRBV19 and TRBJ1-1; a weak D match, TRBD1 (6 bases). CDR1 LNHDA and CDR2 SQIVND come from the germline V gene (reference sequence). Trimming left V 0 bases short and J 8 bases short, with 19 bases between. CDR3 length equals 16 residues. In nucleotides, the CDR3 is TGTGCCAGTAGTATAGAAAGGGGTGGGGGGGCGTCGGAAGCTTTCTTT. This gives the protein CASSIERGGGASEAFF. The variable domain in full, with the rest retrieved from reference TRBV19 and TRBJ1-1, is DGGITQSPKYLFRKEGQNVTLSCEQNLNHDAMYWYRQDPGQGLRLIYYSQIVNDFQKGDIAEGYSVSREKKESFPLTVTSAQKNPTAFYLCASSIERGGGASEAFFGQGTRLTVV.

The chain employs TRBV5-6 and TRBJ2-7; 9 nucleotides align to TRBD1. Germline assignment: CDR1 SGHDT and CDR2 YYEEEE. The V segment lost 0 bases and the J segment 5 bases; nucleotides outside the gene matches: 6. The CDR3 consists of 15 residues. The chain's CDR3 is CASSLDGTGRHEQYF. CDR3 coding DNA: TGTGCCAGCAGCTTGGATGGGACAGGGCGCCACGAGCAGTACTTC.

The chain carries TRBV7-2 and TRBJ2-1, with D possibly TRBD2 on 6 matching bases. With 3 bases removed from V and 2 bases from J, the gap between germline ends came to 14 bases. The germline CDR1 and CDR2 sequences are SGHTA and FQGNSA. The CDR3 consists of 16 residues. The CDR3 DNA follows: TGTGCCAGCAGCTTCGGAGGGGTTAGGGCCTACAATGAGCAGTTCTTC. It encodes CASSFGGVRAYNEQFF.

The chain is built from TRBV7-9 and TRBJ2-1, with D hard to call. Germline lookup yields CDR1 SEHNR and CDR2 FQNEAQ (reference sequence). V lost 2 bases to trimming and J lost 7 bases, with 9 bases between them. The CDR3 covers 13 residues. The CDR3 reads CASSLKSRNEQFF. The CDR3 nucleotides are TGTGCCAGCAGCTTAAAATCCCGGAATGAGCAGTTCTTC.

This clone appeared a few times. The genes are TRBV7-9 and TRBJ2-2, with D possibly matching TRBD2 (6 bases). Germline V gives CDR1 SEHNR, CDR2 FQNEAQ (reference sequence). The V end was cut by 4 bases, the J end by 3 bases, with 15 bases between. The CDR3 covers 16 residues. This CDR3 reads CASSSTSGGDTGELFF. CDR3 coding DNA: TGTGCCAGCAGCTCTACCAGCGGCGGGGACACCGGGGAGCTGTTTTTT. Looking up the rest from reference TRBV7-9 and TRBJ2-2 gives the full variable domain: DTGVSQNPRHKITKRGQNVTFRCDPISEHNRLYWYRQTLGQGPEFLTYFQNEAQLEKSRLLSDRFSAERPKGSFSTLEIQRTEQGDSAMYLCASSSTSGGDTGELFFGEGSRLTVL.

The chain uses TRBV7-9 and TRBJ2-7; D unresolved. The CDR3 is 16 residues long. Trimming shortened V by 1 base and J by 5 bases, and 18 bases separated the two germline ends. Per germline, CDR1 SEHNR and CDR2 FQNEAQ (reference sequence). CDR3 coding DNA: TGTGCCAGCAGCTTAGACGTACCCAGAAGAGGCGACGAGCAGTACTTC. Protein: CASSLDVPRRGDEQYF.

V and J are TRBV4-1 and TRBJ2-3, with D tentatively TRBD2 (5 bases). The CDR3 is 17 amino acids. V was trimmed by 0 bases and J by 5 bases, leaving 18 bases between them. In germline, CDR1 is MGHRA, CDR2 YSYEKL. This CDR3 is CASSQDPPGRLEDTQYF. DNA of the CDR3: TGCGCCAGCAGCCAAGATCCCCCGGGGAGATTGGAAGATACGCAGTATTTT.

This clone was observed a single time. The CDR3 protein is CASSRRGTEAFF. As DNA, the CDR3 is TGTGCCAGCAGCCGCAGGGGCACTGAAGCTTTCTTT. V gene TRBV6-5 combines with J gene TRBJ1-1; possible D gene TRBD1, 6 bases. Trimming stripped 6 bases from V and 4 bases from J, with 9 bases between. This CDR3 is 12 amino acids long. From germline, CDR1 is MNHEY and CDR2 SVGAGI.

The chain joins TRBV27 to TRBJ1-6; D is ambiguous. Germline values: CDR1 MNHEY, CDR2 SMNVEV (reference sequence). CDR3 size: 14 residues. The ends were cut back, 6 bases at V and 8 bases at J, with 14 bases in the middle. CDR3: CASSHRDRYSPLHF. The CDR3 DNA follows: TGTGCCAGCAGCCACCGGGATCGATATTCACCCCTCCACTTT.

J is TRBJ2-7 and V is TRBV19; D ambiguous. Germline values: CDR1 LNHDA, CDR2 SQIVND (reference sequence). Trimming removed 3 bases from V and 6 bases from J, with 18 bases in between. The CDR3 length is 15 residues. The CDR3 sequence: CASSMSWALLTEQYF. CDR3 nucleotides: TGTGCCAGTAGTATGAGTTGGGCATTGCTCACCGAGCAGTACTTC.

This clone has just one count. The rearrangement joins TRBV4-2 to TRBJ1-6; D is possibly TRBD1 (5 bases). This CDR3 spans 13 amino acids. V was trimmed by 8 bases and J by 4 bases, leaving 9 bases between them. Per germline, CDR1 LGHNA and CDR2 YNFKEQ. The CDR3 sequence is CASGGVYNSPLHF. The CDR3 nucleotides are TGTGCCAGCGGGGGGGTATATAATTCACCCCTCCACTTT.

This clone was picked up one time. In DNA form, the CDR3 reads TGCGCCAGCAGTCAGTCATCTAGCGGGCCGTACTACGAGCAGTACTTC. Translated: CASSQSSSGPYYEQYF. The chain uses TRBV23-1 and TRBJ2-7; TRBD2 agrees at 8 bases. TRBV23-1 is placed among ORFs of uncertain function. Unmatched junction bases numbered 10, after V lost 3 bases and J lost 3 bases. The CDR3 contains 16 residues.

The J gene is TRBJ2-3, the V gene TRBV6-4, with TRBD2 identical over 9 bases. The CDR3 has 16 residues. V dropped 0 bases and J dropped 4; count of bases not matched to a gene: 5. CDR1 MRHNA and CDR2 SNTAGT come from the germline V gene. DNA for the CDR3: TGTGCCAGCAGTGACTCGGGGGCTAGCGGGGCAGATACGCAGTATTTT. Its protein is CASSDSGASGADTQYF.

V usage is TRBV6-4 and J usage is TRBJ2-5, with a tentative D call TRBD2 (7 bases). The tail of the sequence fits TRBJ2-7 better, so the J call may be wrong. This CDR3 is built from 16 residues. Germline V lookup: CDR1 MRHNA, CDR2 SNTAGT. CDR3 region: CASTQEGGGSIYEQYF. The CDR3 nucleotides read TGTGCCAGCACCCAAGAGGGAGGGGGATCAATCTACGAGCAGTACTTC.